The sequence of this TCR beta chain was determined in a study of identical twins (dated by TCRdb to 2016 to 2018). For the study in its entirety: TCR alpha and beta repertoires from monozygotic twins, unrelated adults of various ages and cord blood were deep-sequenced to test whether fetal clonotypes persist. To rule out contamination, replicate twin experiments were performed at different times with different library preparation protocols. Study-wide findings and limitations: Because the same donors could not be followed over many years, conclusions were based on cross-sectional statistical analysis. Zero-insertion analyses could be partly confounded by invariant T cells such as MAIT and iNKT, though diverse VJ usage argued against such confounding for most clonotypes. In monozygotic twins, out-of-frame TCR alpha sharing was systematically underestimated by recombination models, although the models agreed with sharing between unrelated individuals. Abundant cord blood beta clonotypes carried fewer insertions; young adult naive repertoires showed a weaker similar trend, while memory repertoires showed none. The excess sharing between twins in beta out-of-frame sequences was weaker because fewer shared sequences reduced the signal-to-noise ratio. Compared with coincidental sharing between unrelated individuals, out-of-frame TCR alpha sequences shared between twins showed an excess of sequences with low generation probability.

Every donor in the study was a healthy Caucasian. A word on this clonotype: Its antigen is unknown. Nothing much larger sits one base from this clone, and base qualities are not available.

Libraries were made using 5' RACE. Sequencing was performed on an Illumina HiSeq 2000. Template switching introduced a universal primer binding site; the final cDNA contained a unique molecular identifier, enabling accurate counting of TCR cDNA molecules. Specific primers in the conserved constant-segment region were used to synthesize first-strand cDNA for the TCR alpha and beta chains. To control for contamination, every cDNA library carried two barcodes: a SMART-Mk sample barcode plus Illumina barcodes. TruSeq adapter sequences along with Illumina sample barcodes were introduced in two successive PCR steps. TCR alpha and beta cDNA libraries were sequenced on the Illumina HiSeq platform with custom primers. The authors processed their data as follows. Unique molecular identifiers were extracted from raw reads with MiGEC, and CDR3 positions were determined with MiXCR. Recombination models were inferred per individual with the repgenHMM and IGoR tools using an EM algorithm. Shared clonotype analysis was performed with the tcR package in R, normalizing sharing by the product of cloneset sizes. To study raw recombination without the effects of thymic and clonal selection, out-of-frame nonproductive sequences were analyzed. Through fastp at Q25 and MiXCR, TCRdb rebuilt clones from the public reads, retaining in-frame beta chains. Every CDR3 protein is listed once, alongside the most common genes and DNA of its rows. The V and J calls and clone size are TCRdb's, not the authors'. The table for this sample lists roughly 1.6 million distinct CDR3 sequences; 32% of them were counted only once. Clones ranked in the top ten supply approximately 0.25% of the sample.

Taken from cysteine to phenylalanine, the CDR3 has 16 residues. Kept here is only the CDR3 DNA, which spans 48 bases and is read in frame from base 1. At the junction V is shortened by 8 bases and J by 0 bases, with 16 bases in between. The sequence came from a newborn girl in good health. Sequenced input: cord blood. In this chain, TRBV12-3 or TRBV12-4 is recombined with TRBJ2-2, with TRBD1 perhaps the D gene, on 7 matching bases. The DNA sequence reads TGTGCCAGCCAGGGGGACTGGAGTTCGAACACCGGGGAGCTGTTTTTT. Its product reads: CASQGDWSSNTGELFF.